Shown below are 3 T cell receptor beta chains from a single sample sequenced in a study of blood T cells in healthy people across ages. Next came a second PCR, run for roughly 6 to 11 cycles, which used a sample-barcoded 5' primer along with a J-beta primer mix. From the 5' RACE reads, TCRdb called clonotypes with MiXCR, one entry per CDR3 protein. The sample has some 1,800,000 distinct CDR3 sequences; about two fifths are singletons. The sample consisted of blood. All receptors come from a human donor in good health.

This clonotype was observed at least ten times. As DNA, the CDR3 is TGTGCCAGCAGTTTGTGGACAGGGGACCCGTACGAGCAGTACTTC. Protein: CASSLWTGDPYEQYF. The chain recombines TRBV12-3 or TRBV12-4 with TRBJ2-7, with 9 positions matching TRBD1. V was clipped by 3 bases and J by 4 bases; unmatched bases: 7. The CDR3 length is 15 residues.

The chain employs TRBV6-2 or TRBV6-3 and TRBJ2-4, with 8 bases fitting TRBD2. The J call may be wrong; the DNA end is better matched by TRBJ2-7. The CDR3 extends over 24 amino acids. Germline CDR1 and CDR2: MNHEY and SVGEGT. CDR3 in DNA: TGTGCCAGCAGTTATCCCATAGTTCAGCGGGGGTTATTACCATGGCAAGTCCGATTCTACGAGCAGTACTTC. This sequence encodes CASSYPIVQRGLLPWQVRFYEQYF.

The gene calls are TRBV5-1 and TRBJ1-2; TRBD1 might be the D (5 bases). Trimming took 3 bases from V and 4 from J, leaving 16 bases between them. In germline, CDR1 is SGHRS, CDR2 YFSETQ. This CDR3 has 15 residues. The CDR3 loop is CASSSDGFGGYGYTF. CDR3 coding DNA: TGCGCCAGCAGCTCGGATGGTTTCGGGGGCTATGGCTACACCTTC.